These 12 T cell receptor beta chains share one sample of origin, sequenced in a study of cytomegalovirus exposure and HLA in healthy donors. Use of 60 Vbeta and 13 Jbeta primers characterized the PCR. Sequenced by immunoSEQ multiplex PCR; TCRdb stores in-frame clones only, minus some. The sample yields roughly 100,000 clones, approximately 81% seen once. Sequences were obtained from PBMCs. All receptors derive from a woman aged 40-49 years in good health and CMV-seronegative.

This clone was seen only a few times. This sequence joins TRBV29-1 and TRBJ1-1, with D tentatively TRBD1 (6 bases). Germline V gene data show CDR1 as SQVTM and CDR2 as ANQGSEA. This CDR3 has 12 amino acids. V lost 7 bases and J lost 7, with 16 bases in between. CDR3 nucleotide sequence: TGCAGCGCTGGATCTGGACAGTATGAAGCTTTCTTT. Translating gives CSAGSGQYEAFF.

This clone appeared a few times. CDR3 coding DNA: TGTGCCAGCAGCCAGAATCCCAATACGCAGTATTTT. It encodes CASSQNPNTQYF. This chain uses TRBV11-3 with TRBJ2-3; D remains ambiguous. The V end was cut by 5 bases, the J end by 7 bases, with 10 bases between. There are 12 residues in the CDR3. Germline V gene sequence: CDR1 SGHNT, CDR2 YENEEA.

This clone has a single count. The chain carries TRBV13 and TRBJ2-7; 10 nucleotides line up with TRBD1. V shed 7 bases and J 2 bases; nucleotides not matched to a gene: 5. This CDR3 comprises 14 residues. Germline loops: CDR1 PRHDT, CDR2 FYEKMQ (reference sequence). The CDR3 DNA reads TGTGCCAGCACCCCCGGACAGGGGGCCTACGAGCAGTACTTC. It specifies CASTPGQGAYEQYF.

The chain uses TRBV7-2 and TRBJ2-5; 14 bases are shared with TRBD2. Trimming cost V 6 bases and J 3 bases; bases outside gene matches: 12. The CDR3 has 18 residues. The V gene's germline CDR1 is SGHTA and CDR2 FQGNSA. CDR3 protein: CASSLYPGTSGSKETQYF. The CDR3 bases are TGTGCCAGCAGTCTCTATCCCGGGACTAGCGGGAGTAAAGAGACCCAGTACTTC. The variable domain in full, completed from reference TRBV7-2 and TRBJ2-5, reads GAGVSQSPSNKVTEKGKDVELRCDPISGHTALYWYRQSLGQGLEFLIYFQGNSAPDKSGLPSDRFSAERTGGSVSTLTIQRTQQEDSAVYLCASSLYPGTSGSKETQYFGPGTRLLVL.

The chain has TRBV5-4 and TRBJ2-1; 11 bases align to TRBD2. V lost 4 bases to trimming and J lost 5 bases; unmatched junction nucleotides: 11. The CDR3 consists of 17 residues. Looked up from germline, CDR1 is SGHNT and CDR2 is YYREEE (reference sequence). The CDR3 is CASSRNSGRASDNEQFF. CDR3 coding DNA: TGTGCCAGCAGCCGCAATAGCGGGAGGGCCTCGGACAATGAGCAGTTCTTC.

The chain is built from TRBV27 and TRBJ2-7; D ambiguous. V was cut by 0 bases and J by 3 bases, with 12 bases left in between. CDR1 and CDR2 (germline): MNHEY, SMNVEV (reference sequence). This CDR3 contains 15 residues. The CDR3 sequence: CASSLSPAGNYEQYF. CDR3 in DNA: TGTGCCAGCAGTTTATCCCCGGCAGGAAACTACGAGCAGTACTTC.

The chain carries TRBV10-2 and TRBJ2-2; the D is unclear. Germline V gives CDR1 WSHSY, CDR2 SAAADI. The CDR3 totals 11 residues. V lost 4 bases, J lost 6 bases, and 3 bases lay in between. CDR3 protein: CASSVAGELFF. CDR3 sequence (DNA): TGCGCCAGCAGTGTCGCCGGGGAGCTGTTTTTT.

The chain links TRBV7-3 to TRBJ2-7; TRBD1 matches 11 bases. With 3 bases clipped from V and 3 bases from J, the junction kept 4 bases outside the gene matches. The CDR3 spans 15 residues. Germline V CDR1 and CDR2: SGHTA, FQGTGA. Here the CDR3 reads CASSFGQGANYEQYF. The CDR3 bases are TGTGCCAGCAGCTTCGGACAGGGGGCGAACTACGAGCAGTACTTC.

V gene TRBV7-9 combines with J gene TRBJ1-5; D may be TRBD1 (5 bases). Germline values: CDR1 SEHNR, CDR2 FQNEAQ (reference sequence). The germline V and J ends were trimmed by 1 base and 3 bases, with 7 bases remaining between them. The CDR3 loop spans 14 amino acids. CDR3 coding DNA: TGTGCCAGCAGCTTAGGGGGCGACAATCAGCCCCAGCATTTT. This translates into CASSLGGDNQPQHF.

V usage is TRBV5-1 and J usage is TRBJ2-1, with D unresolved. Germline V gene lookup returns CDR1 SGHRS and CDR2 YFSETQ. The ends were cut back, 2 bases at V and 0 bases at J, with 12 bases in the middle. CDR3 length: 16 amino acids. This CDR3 is CASSLAPASSYNEQFF. The CDR3 DNA reads as TGCGCCAGCAGCTTAGCTCCCGCTAGCTCCTACAATGAGCAGTTCTTC.

This clone has just a few counts. The rearrangement links TRBV7-2 to TRBJ2-2; unclear D gene. This CDR3 is 16 amino acids long. The V gene's germline CDR1 is SGHTA and CDR2 FQGNSA. Trimming shortened V by 6 bases and J by 3 bases, and 17 bases separated the two germline ends. The CDR3 loop reads CASSDRQSWDTGELFF. In DNA form, the CDR3 reads TGTGCCAGCAGTGACCGACAAAGCTGGGACACCGGGGAGCTGTTTTTT.

V usage is TRBV28 and J usage is TRBJ1-3; 9 bases are a match to TRBD1. V shed 11 bases and J 1 base; nucleotides not matched to a gene: 9. The germline V gene has CDR1 MDHEN and CDR2 SYDVKM. The length of the CDR3 is 15 residues. CDR3 in DNA: TGTGCCTCCTACAGGGGGCGCAGGTCTGGAAACACCATATATTTT. Its translation is CASYRGRRSGNTIYF.